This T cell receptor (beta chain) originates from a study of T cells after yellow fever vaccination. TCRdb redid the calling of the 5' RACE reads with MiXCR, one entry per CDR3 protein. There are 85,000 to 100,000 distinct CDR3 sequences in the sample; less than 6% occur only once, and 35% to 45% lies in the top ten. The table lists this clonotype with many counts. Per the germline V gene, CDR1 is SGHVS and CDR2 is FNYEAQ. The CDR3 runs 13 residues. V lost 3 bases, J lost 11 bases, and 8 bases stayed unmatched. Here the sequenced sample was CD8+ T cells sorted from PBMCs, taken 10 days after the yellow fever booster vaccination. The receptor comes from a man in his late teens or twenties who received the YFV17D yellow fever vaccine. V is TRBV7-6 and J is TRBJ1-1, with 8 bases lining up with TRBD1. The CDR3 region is CASSFGQGGLAFF. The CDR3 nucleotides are TGTGCCAGCAGCTTCGGACAGGGTGGGTTGGCTTTCTTT.